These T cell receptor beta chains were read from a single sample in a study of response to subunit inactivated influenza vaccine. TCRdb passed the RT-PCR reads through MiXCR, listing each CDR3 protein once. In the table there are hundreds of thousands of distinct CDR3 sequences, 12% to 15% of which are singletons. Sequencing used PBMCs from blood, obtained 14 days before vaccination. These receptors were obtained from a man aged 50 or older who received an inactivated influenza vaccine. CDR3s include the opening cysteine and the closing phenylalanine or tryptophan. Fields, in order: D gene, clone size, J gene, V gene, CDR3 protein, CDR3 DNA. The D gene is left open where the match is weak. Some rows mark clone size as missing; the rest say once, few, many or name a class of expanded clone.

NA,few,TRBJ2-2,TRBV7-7,CASSPSRVDTGELFF,TGTGCCAGCAGCCCATCCAGGGTTGACACCGGGGAGCTGTTTTTT
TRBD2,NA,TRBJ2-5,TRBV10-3,CAISEALAGVETQYF,TGTGCCATCAGTGAAGCACTAGCGGGGGTGGAGACCCAGTACTTC
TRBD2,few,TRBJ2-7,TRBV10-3,CAISLAGGLFGYEQYF,TGTGCCATCAGTCTGGCGGGGGGGCTATTTGGCTACGAGCAGTACTTC
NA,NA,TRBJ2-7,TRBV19,CASSMELRGEQYF,TGTGCCAGTAGTATGGAGCTCCGGGGAGAGCAGTACTTC
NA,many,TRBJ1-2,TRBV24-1,CATSDSSKRLIGYTF,TGTGCCACCAGTGATTCATCCAAACGGCTCATCGGCTACACCTTC
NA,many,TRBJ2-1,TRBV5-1,CASSLDGVFDEQFF,TGCGCCAGCAGCCTGGACGGGGTCTTTGATGAGCAGTTCTTC
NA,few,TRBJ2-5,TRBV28,CASSLREVGQETQYF,TGTGCCAGCAGCCTGCGGGAAGTGGGCCAAGAGACCCAGTACTTC
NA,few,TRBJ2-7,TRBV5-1,CASSLGSTAFVEQYF,TGCGCCAGCAGCTTGGGTTCAACCGCCTTTGTAGAGCAGTACTTC
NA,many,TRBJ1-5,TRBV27,CASAPRAGQSSNQPQHF,TGTGCCAGCGCACCCAGAGCGGGGCAGTCGAGCAATCAGCCCCAGCATTTT
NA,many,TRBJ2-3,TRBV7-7,CASSLGVNADTQYF,TGTGCTAGCAGCTTAGGTGTGAACGCAGATACGCAGTATTTT
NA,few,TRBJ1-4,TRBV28,CASSVTLATNEKLFF,TGTGCCAGCAGTGTGACACTTGCAACTAATGAAAAACTGTTTTTT
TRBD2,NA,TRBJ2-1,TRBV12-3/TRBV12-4,CASSLKLAGANEQFF,TGTGCCAGCAGTTTAAAACTAGCGGGAGCCAATGAGCAGTTCTTC
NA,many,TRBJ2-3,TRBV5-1,CASSFDRPPRPDTQYF,TGCGCCAGCAGCTTCGACAGACCGCCCCGACCAGATACGCAGTATTTT
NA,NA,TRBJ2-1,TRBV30,CAWDSFHEQFF,TGTGCCTGGGACAGTTTCCATGAGCAGTTCTTC
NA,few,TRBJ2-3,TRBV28,CASSLSRVSTDTQYF,TGTGCCAGCAGTTTATCCAGGGTTAGCACAGATACGCAGTATTTT
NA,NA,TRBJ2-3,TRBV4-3,CASSQGVPGSADTQYF,TGCGCCAGCAGCCAAGGAGTGCCGGGATCGGCAGATACGCAGTATTTT
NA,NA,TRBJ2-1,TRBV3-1,CASSLQSLEQFF,TGTGCCAGCAGCCTCCAATCCCTCGAGCAGTTCTTC
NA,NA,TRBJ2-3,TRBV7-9,CASSSISPLITDTQYF,TGTGCCAGCAGCTCCATATCCCCCCTAATCACAGATACGCAGTATTTT
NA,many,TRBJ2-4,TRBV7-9,CASSPSRVTSKNIQYF,TGTGCCAGCAGCCCCTCTAGGGTTACTTCCAAAAACATTCAGTACTTC
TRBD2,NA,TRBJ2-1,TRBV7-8,CASSLEIAGGYNEQFF,TGTGCCAGCAGCTTAGAAATAGCGGGGGGGTACAATGAGCAGTTCTTC
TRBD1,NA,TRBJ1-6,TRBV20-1,CSAGQGTNSPLHF,TGCAGTGCAGGACAGGGAACGAATTCACCCCTCCACTTT
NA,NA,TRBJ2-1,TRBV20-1,CSASVGLGNEQFF,TGCAGTGCTAGTGTCGGCCTGGGGAATGAGCAGTTCTTC
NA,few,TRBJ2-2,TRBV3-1,CASSQVLGWKDTGELFF,TGTGCCAGCAGCCAAGTCCTGGGATGGAAAGACACCGGGGAGCTGTTTTTT
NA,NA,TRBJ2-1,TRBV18,CASSGGDSGSYNEQFF,TGTGCCAGCTCAGGAGGAGATAGCGGATCCTACAATGAGCAGTTCTTC
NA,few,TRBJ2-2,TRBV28,CATKTPTTWTGELFF,TGTGCCACAAAGACACCCACGACTTGGACCGGGGAGCTGTTTTTT
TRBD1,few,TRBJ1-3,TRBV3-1,CASSLGQGARNTIYF,TGTGCCAGCAGCCTGGGACAGGGGGCGCGAAACACCATATATTTT
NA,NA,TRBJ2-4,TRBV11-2,CASSLAGPLNIQYF,TGTGCCAGCAGCTTAGCGGGACCCTTAAACATTCAGTACTTC
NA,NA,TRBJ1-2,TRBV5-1,CASSFEAVAGYTF,TGCGCCAGCAGCTTCGAGGCCGTCGCGGGCTACACCTTC
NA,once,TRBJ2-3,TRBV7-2,CASRSGTDTQYF,TGTGCCAGCAGGTCGGGCACAGATACGCAGTATTTT
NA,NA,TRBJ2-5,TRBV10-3,CATRYYREETQYF,TGTGCCACTCGCTACTACAGGGAAGAGACCCAGTACTTC
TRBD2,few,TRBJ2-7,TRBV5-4,CASSFSGGSYSYEQYF,TGTGCCAGCAGTTTTAGCGGGGGGAGTTACTCCTACGAGCAGTACTTC